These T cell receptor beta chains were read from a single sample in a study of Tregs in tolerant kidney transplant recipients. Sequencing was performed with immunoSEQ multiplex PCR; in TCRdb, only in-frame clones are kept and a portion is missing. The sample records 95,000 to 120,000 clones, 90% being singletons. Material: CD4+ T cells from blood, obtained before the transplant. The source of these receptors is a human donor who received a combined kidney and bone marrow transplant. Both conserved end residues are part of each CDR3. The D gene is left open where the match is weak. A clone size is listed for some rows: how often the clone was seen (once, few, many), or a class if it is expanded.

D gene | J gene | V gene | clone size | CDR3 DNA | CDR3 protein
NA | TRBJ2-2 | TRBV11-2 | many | TGTGCCAGCAGCTTGTTTGGGGGCGGCACCGGGGAGCTGTTTTTT | CASSLFGGGTGELFF
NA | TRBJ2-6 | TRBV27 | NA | TGTGCCAGCAGTTACGCAGGGTCCATATCTGGGGCCAACGTCCTGACTTTC | CASSYAGSISGANVLTF
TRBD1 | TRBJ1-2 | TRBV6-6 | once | TGTGCCAGCAGTCCGGACAGGAACTATGGCTACACCTTC | CASSPDRNYGYTF
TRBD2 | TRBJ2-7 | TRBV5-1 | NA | TGCGCCAGCAGCTCCGTGGGAGGGGCGGGCGTCGTCGAGCAGTACTTC | CASSSVGGAGVVEQYF
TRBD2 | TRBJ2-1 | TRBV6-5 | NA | TGTGCCACTACTAGCGGGAGCCTAGCGGACAATGAGCAGTTCTTC | CATTSGSLADNEQFF
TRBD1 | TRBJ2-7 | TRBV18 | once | TGTGCCAGCTCACGTGGACAGGGGAACGAGCAGTACTTC | CASSRGQGNEQYF
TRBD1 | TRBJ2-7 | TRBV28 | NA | TGTGCCAGCAGCTCCCCGGGACAGGGATTGGGTGAGCAGTACTTC | CASSSPGQGLGEQYF
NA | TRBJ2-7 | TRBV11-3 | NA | TGTGCCAGCAGCCCCGACTCAGTGGACTACGAGCAGTACTTC | CASSPDSVDYEQYF
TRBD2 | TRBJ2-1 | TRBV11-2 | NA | TGTGCCAGCAGCATCCGGACTAGCGGGAGGAGTAACCATGAGCAGTTCTTC | CASSIRTSGRSNHEQFF
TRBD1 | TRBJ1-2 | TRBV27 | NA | TGTGCCAGCAGTACAGTACAGGGGGTGTCGTATGGCTACACCTTC | CASSTVQGVSYGYTF
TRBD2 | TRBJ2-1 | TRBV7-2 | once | TGTGCCAGCAGCTTACGGCTAGCGGGAGCGGGGGCCTACAATGAGCAGTTCTTC | CASSLRLAGAGAYNEQFF
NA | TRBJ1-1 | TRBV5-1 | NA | TGCGCCAGCAGCTACTTTGGATTAAGGGGTTCGAACACTGAAGCTTTCTTT | CASSYFGLRGSNTEAFF
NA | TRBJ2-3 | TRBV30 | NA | TGTGCCTGGATGAGGGAAAGCACAGATACGCAGTATTTT | CAWMRESTDTQYF
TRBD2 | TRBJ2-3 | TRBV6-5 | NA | TGTGCCAGCAATGGACTAGCGGGAGCCGATACGCAGTATTTT | CASNGLAGADTQYF
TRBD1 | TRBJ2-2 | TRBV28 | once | TGTGCCAGCAGAGCTCCATTGGGACAGCAGAACACCGGGGAGCTGTTTTTT | CASRAPLGQQNTGELFF
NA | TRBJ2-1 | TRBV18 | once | TGTGCCAGCTCACCAGACAGGACCTACAATGAGCAGTTCTTC | CASSPDRTYNEQFF
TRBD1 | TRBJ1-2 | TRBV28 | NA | TGTGCCAGCAGACAGGGGAACTATGGCTACACCTTC | CASRQGNYGYTF
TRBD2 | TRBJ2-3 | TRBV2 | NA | TGTGCCAGCAGTGATCGACTAGCGGGGGCGAGGGGGACAGATACGCAGTATTTT | CASSDRLAGARGTDTQYF
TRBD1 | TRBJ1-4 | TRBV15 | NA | TGTGCCACCAGCAGGGGGGGACAGGGGGCTCGGGAAAAACTGTTTTTT | CATSRGGQGAREKLFF
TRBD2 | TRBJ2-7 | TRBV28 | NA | TGTGCCAGCAGCTCCGGGGGGGGAGCCTACGAGCAGTACTTC | CASSSGGGAYEQYF
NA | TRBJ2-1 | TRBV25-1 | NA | TGTGCCAGCATCGTACCGGGTGGCAATGAGCAGTTCTTC | CASIVPGGNEQFF
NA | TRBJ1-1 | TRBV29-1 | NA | TGCAGCGTTGAAGAACCAGTAACAGTGGCTCGGACTGAAGCTTTCTTT | CSVEEPVTVARTEAFF
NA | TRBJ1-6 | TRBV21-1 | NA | TGTGCCACCTGGCTTTCCTATAATTCACCCCTCCACTTT | CATWLSYNSPLHF
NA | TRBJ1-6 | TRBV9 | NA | TGTGCCAGCAGCGAAAGTGGGGGGGCAGGACTAAGGTCACCCCTCCACTTT | CASSESGGAGLRSPLHF
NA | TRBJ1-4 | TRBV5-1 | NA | TGCGCCAGCGCCCCCGTTGGCAGGGGTGGAGAAAAACTGTTTTTT | CASAPVGRGGEKLFF
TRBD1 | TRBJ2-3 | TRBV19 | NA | TGTGCCAGTAGGACCCGGGACAGGCGCACAGATACACAGTATTTT | CASRTRDRRTDTQYF
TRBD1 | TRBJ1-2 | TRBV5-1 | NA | TGCGCCAGCAGCTTAGGGACAGTTAACTATGGCTACACCTTC | CASSLGTVNYGYTF
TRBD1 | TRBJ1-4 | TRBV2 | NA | TGTGCCAGCATTAGTCGGGACAGGGCGGAAAAACTGTTTTTT | CASISRDRAEKLFF
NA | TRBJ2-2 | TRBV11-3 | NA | TGTGCCAGCAGCTTACAGGGGAGCACCGGGGAGCTGTTTTTT | CASSLQGSTGELFF
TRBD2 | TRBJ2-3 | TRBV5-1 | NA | TGCGCCAGCAGCCATGGGACTAGCGGGGCGGGAGATACGCAGTATTTT | CASSHGTSGAGDTQYF
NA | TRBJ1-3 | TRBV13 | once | TGTGCCAGCAGCTCCCTCCTGGGGGGGCCCTGGGGAAACACCATATATTTT | CASSSLLGGPWGNTIYF
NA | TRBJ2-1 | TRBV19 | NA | TGTGCCAGTACCGTCGTGGACGGAGGGCGGAACAATGAGCAGTTCTTC | CASTVVDGGRNNEQFF
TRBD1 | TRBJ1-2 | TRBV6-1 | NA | TGTGCCAGCTCAAGGGAAAATCAGGGGGCGTATGGCTACACCTTC | CASSRENQGAYGYTF
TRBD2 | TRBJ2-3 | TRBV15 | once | TGTGCCACCAGCAGAGGTGCGACTAGCGGAACAGATACGCAGTATTTT | CATSRGATSGTDTQYF
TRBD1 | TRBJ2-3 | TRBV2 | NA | TGTGCCAGCCACCGGGACAGGGGGCCAGATACGCAGTATTTT | CASHRDRGPDTQYF
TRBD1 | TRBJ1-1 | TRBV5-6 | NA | TGTGCCAGCAGCTTTAGGGACAGACTGAACACTGAAGCTTTCTTT | CASSFRDRLNTEAFF
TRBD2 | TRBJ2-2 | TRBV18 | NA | TGTGCCAGCTCAGGAACAGGCGGGGGAGCCGGGGAGCTGTTTTTT | CASSGTGGGAGELFF
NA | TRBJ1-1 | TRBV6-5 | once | TGTGCCAGCAGCAACTCCGGGAACACTGAAGCTTTCTTT | CASSNSGNTEAFF
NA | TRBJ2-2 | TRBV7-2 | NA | TGTGCCAGCAGCTTAGGAGGCAACTCAGAGCTGTTTTTT | CASSLGGNSELFF
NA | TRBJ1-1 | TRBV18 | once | TGTGCCAGCTCATTAAATCAGGGTCGTGGGAACACTGAAGCTTTCTTT | CASSLNQGRGNTEAFF
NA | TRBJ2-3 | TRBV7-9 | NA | TGTGCCAGCAGCTTAGCGCTTCGGGTGGTTACAGATACGCAGTATTTT | CASSLALRVVTDTQYF
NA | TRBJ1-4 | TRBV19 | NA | TGTGCCAGTAGTTGGGCCCGAGGGTCTGAAAAACTGTTTTTT | CASSWARGSEKLFF
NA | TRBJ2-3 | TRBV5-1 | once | TGCGCCAGCAGCCTACAGGGGGGGGCGGATACGCAGTATTTT | CASSLQGGADTQYF
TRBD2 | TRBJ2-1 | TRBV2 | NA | TGTGCCAGCAGTGTGGCGGGAGTCTCCTACAATGAGCAGTTCTTC | CASSVAGVSYNEQFF
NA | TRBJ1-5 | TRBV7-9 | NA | TGTGCCAGCAGCCTTCAGGGCGACGGCCAGCCCCAGCATTTT | CASSLQGDGQPQHF
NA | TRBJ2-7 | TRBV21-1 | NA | TGTGTCTCTGGCGGGGGGTACTACGAGCAGTACTTC | CVSGGGYYEQYF
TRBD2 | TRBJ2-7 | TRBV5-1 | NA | TGCGCCAGCAGCCTGGGGCGAACTAGCGGCTACGAGCAGTACTTC | CASSLGRTSGYEQYF
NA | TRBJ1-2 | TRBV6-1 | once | TGTGCCAGCAGTGAGGGGGGACTTTGGCGTCCGTATGGCTACACCTTC | CASSEGGLWRPYGYTF
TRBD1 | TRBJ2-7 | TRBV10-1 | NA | TGCGCCAGCAGTGATATCGGGACAGGGTCTTCCGAGCAGTACTTC | CASSDIGTGSSEQYF
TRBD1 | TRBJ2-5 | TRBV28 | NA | TGTGCCAGCAGTCAGGACAGGGACGTTCGAGAGACCCAGTACTTC | CASSQDRDVRETQYF
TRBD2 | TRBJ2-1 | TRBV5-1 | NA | TGCGCCAGCAGCTTCTCCCACGCGGGGGGCAATGAGCAGTTCTTC | CASSFSHAGGNEQFF
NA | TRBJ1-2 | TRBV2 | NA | TGTGCCAGCAGTGAAAATCAGGGGTTTGATGGCTACACCTTC | CASSENQGFDGYTF
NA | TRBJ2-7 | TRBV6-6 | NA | TGTGCCAGCAGTGCCCGGAGGGTTGGATCCTACGAGCAGTACTTC | CASSARRVGSYEQYF
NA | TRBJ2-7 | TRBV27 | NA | TGTGCCAGCAAGAAGACAGCAGGCACCTACGAGCAGTACTTC | CASKKTAGTYEQYF
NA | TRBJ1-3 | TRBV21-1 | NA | TGTGCCAGCAGCATGGCCGGGACAGGGGACTTCTCTGGAAACACCATATATTTT | CASSMAGTGDFSGNTIYF
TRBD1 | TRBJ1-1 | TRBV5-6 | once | TGTGCCACCAGCACAACCGGGACAGGGGGGGAAGCTTTCTTT | CATSTTGTGGEAFF
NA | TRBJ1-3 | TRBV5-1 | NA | TGCGCCAGCAGCTTGGCCGGGAGGTTAGCTGGAAACACCATATATTTT | CASSLAGRLAGNTIYF
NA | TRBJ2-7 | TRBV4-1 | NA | TGCGCCAGCAGCCAAGATTCATCACAGTACGAGCAGTACTTC | CASSQDSSQYEQYF
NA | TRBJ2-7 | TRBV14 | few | TGTGCCAGCAGCCAAGGCCGGGGGAGAGGGTACGAGCAGTACTTC | CASSQGRGRGYEQYF